This TCR beta chain was recorded in a study of blood T cell repertoires in COVID-19. The overall study: Sites in the United States, Italy and Spain provided acute and convalescent COVID-19 samples. PBMCs, B-cell-depleted T cells, or T cells were the source of the cDNA or gDNA that made up the material.

In the original analysis: For nucleated cells, counts were estimated from reference gene primer amplification. Measured with immunoSEQ multiplex PCR; TCRdb has only the in-frame clones, and not every one. V and J calls and clone size are copied from that table; D and trimming were computed from the DNA. The data contain about 160,000 clones, 85% of them singletons. This CDR3 has 16 amino acids. Germline V gives CDR1 MNHEY, CDR2 SMNVEV (reference sequence). Trimming took 5 bases from V and 0 from J; bases not matched to a gene: 7. The V and J genes are TRBV27 and TRBJ1-2, with 9 positions matching TRBD1. This receptor was taken from a human donor with acute or convalescent COVID-19. The donor label of this sample is uncertain. Sequenced input: peripheral blood. The CDR3 is CASSPGQGRTNYGYTF. CDR3 coding DNA: TGTGCCAGCAGTCCCGGACAGGGGAGGACTAACTATGGCTACACCTTC.